A selection of T cell receptor beta chains follows, all from one sample in a study of blood T cell repertoires in COVID-19. Using immunoSEQ multiplex PCR, the repertoire was profiled, and TCRdb retains in-frame clones only, with some absent. The table lists roughly 400,000 clones, about 88% of them singletons. The sequenced sample was PBMCs or T cells enriched from blood (not recorded which). All receptors derive from a woman aged 18-30 years who had been exposed to COVID-19. Each CDR3 is given with its conserved first and last residue. A D gene is named only where the DNA matches it firmly. Not all rows give a size; the values are once, few, many and, for expanded clones, a class.

j_call | v_call | clone_size | d_call | cdr3_aa | cdr3_nt
TRBJ2-1 | TRBV2 | . | . | CASRLEGAVEQFF | TGTGCCAGCAGGTTGGAGGGGGCGGTTGAGCAGTTCTTC
TRBJ2-5 | TRBV28 | . | TRBD2 | CATSLLGGKEETQYF | TGTGCCACCTCACTCCTGGGGGGGAAGGAGGAGACCCAGTACTTC
TRBJ1-1 | TRBV29-1 | . | TRBD1 | CSAAGQGNEAFF | TGCAGCGCCGCGGGACAGGGAAATGAAGCTTTCTTT
TRBJ2-2 | TRBV3-1/TRBV3-2 | . | . | CASSHGGRLRGELFF | TGTGCCAGCAGCCATGGGGGGAGACTTAGAGGGGAGCTGTTTTTT
TRBJ1-6 | TRBV23-1 | . | . | CASSTSRRGISPLHF | .
TRBJ2-7 | TRBV10-3 | . | . | CAISESRQGYNEQYF | TGTGCCATCAGTGAGTCGAGGCAGGGGTACAACGAGCAGTACTTC
TRBJ2-7 | TRBV6-1 | . | . | CASSEINSQGYEQYF | TGTGCCAGCAGTGAAATAAATAGCCAGGGCTACGAGCAGTACTTC
TRBJ2-3 | TRBV4-2 | . | TRBD2 | CASKGGLATQYF | TGTGCCAGCAAGGGGGGACTAGCGACGCAGTATTTT
TRBJ2-7 | TRBV2 | . | TRBD1 | CASSIQGAYEQYF | TGTGCCAGCAGTATACAGGGGGCATACGAGCAGTACTTC
TRBJ2-1 | TRBV7-2 | . | TRBD1 | CASSPVGTGGYSNEQFF | TGTGCCAGCAGCCCTGTAGGTACAGGGGGCTACTCTAATGAGCAGTTCTTC
TRBJ2-3 | TRBV3-1/TRBV3-2 | . | TRBD2 | CASSEGSSGGIPGSTDTQYF | TGTGCCAGCAGCGAGGGCTCTAGCGGGGGGATTCCCGGGAGCACAGATACGCAGTATTTT
TRBJ1-6 | TRBV28 | . | . | CASSFQDSPLHF | TGTGCCAGCAGTTTCCAGGATTCACCCCTCCACTTT
TRBJ1-5 | TRBV4-1 | . | . | CASSPPEGVNNQPQHF | TGCGCCAGCAGCCCGCCCGAGGGGGTTAACAATCAGCCCCAGCATTTT
TRBJ2-5 | TRBV9 | . | TRBD1 | CASSIYTGGSGQETQYF | TGTGCCAGCAGCATATACACAGGGGGGTCTGGACAAGAGACCCAGTACTTC
TRBJ2-5 | TRBV18 | . | TRBD1 | CASSPGIRGQETQYF | TGTGCCAGCTCACCGGGAATCAGGGGGCAAGAGACCCAGTACTTC
TRBJ2-4 | TRBV18 | . | . | CASSTMESKNIQYF | TGTGCCAGCTCCACTATGGAGAGTAAAAACATTCAGTACTTC
TRBJ2-7 | TRBV20-1 | . | . | CSARGASGQYF | TGCAGTGCTAGAGGCGCTTCAGGGCAGTACTTC
TRBJ2-1 | TRBV18 | . | TRBD2 | CASSPLPGGPNEQFF | TGTGCCAGCTCACCTCTCCCGGGGGGACCGAATGAGCAGTTCTTC
TRBJ2-5 | TRBV10-1 | . | TRBD1 | CASSEWTGQETQYF | TGCGCCAGCAGTGAGTGGACAGGGCAAGAGACCCAGTACTTC
TRBJ2-7 | TRBV9 | . | . | CASSPQGYEQYF | TGTGCCAGCAGCCCTCAGGGTTACGAGCAGTACTTC
TRBJ2-2 | TRBV5-4 | once | . | CASSFWETGELFF | TGTGCCAGCAGCTTTTGGGAGACCGGGGAGCTGTTTTTT
TRBJ2-7 | TRBV19 | . | . | CASSDQGYEQYF | TGTGCCAGTAGTGACCAGGGTTACGAGCAGTACTTC
TRBJ1-4 | TRBV7-2 | . | . | CASSFRLVANEKLFF | TGTGCCAGCAGTTTTAGATTGGTTGCCAATGAAAAACTGTTTTTT
TRBJ1-2 | TRBV7-9 | . | TRBD1 | CASSLGTGRGYTF | TGTGCCAGCAGCTTAGGGACAGGGCGCGGCTACACCTTC
TRBJ1-2 | TRBV6-4 | . | TRBD1 | CASSPAGTGSNYGYTF | TGTGCCAGCAGTCCAGCCGGGACAGGGTCAAACTATGGCTACACCTTC
TRBJ2-3 | TRBV9 | once | . | CASSVGGSPTDTQYF | TGTGCCAGCAGCGTAGGTGGGAGCCCCACAGATACGCAGTATTTT
TRBJ2-7 | TRBV4-2 | . | TRBD2 | CASSQGMGLVRGYEQYF | TGTGCCAGCAGCCAAGGCATGGGACTAGTTAGGGGATACGAGCAGTACTTC
TRBJ2-2 | TRBV27 | . | . | CASRGHLTNTGELFF | TGTGCCAGCAGGGGACATTTAACGAACACCGGGGAGCTGTTTTTT
TRBJ2-1 | TRBV7-2 | . | . | CASSPYNEQFF | TGTGCCAGCAGCCCGTACAATGAGCAGTTCTTC
TRBJ1-5 | TRBV12-3/TRBV12-4 | . | . | CASSGGAQAPQHF | TGTGCCAGCAGTGGGGGCGCTCAGGCGCCCCAGCATTTT
TRBJ2-1 | TRBV4-1 | . | TRBD2 | CASTKGTSGGRSSYNEQFF | TGCGCCAGTACTAAAGGGACTAGCGGGGGCCGGAGCTCCTACAATGAGCAGTTCTTC
TRBJ2-3 | TRBV11-2 | . | . | CASSRERQGTQYF | TGTGCCAGCAGCCGAGAAAGGCAGGGAACGCAGTATTTT
TRBJ2-1 | TRBV28 | . | TRBD2 | CASSFAASGGPGNEQFF | TGTGCCAGCAGTTTCGCGGCTAGCGGGGGGCCCGGGAATGAGCAGTTCTTC
TRBJ1-6 | TRBV7-7 | . | TRBD1 | CASSFRDRLNSPLHF | TGTGCTAGCAGCTTCCGGGACAGACTTAATTCACCCCTCCACTTT
TRBJ2-5 | TRBV5-4 | . | . | CASSLSSGQETQYF | TGTGCCAGCAGCTTGTCGTCGGGGCAAGAGACCCAGTACTTC
TRBJ2-7 | TRBV2 | few | TRBD1 | CASRTGVAEQYF | TGTGCCAGCAGAACAGGGGTGGCCGAGCAGTACTTC
TRBJ2-1 | TRBV5-1 | . | TRBD1 | CASSFGQAHNEQFF | TGCGCCAGCAGCTTCGGACAGGCCCACAATGAGCAGTTCTTC
TRBJ2-5 | TRBV29-1 | . | TRBD1 | CSVVNKTGVTTQETQYF | TGCAGCGTCGTTAATAAGACAGGGGTGACCACCCAAGAGACCCAGTACTTC
TRBJ1-6 | TRBV7-9 | . | . | CASSLDTANSPLHF | TGTGCCAGCAGCTTAGACACAGCTAATTCACCCCTCCACTTT
TRBJ2-7 | TRBV11-2 | . | TRBD2 | CASSSLLAAFYEQYF | TGTGCCAGCAGCTCGCTACTAGCGGCCTTCTACGAGCAGTACTTC
TRBJ2-7 | TRBV10-3 | . | TRBD1 | CAIRYGQGTSYEQYF | TGTGCCATCAGGTATGGACAGGGAACTTCCTACGAGCAGTACTTC
TRBJ2-5 | TRBV2 | . | TRBD2 | CASREPSGKETQYF | TGTGCCAGCAGGGAGCCTAGCGGGAAAGAGACCCAGTACTTC
TRBJ1-6 | TRBV6-5 | . | . | CASLRTDPSPLHF | TGTGCCAGCCTGAGGACAGACCCATCACCCCTCCACTTT
TRBJ2-5 | TRBV6-1 | . | TRBD2 | CASSDVGEGTQYF | TGTGCCAGCAGTGATGTGGGGGAGGGGACCCAGTACTTC
TRBJ1-6 | TRBV28 | . | TRBD1 | CASSAPGQGFSPLHF | TGTGCCAGCAGTGCACCGGGACAGGGGTTTTCACCCCTCCACTTT
TRBJ2-5 | TRBV6-6 | . | . | CASSGGTETQYF | TGTGCCAGCAGTGGCGGGACGGAGACCCAGTACTTC
TRBJ2-1 | TRBV7-3 | . | TRBD1 | CASSVDRGNEQFF | TGTGCCAGCAGCGTCGACAGGGGAAATGAGCAGTTCTTC
TRBJ2-1 | TRBV6-1 | . | . | CASSEGGRGYYNEQFF | TGTGCCAGCAGTGAAGGCGGCAGGGGCTACTACAATGAGCAGTTCTTC
TRBJ1-3 | TRBV29-1 | few | TRBD1 | CSVRTGYSGNTIYF | TGCAGCGTCCGGACAGGCTACTCTGGAAACACCATATATTTT
TRBJ2-6 | TRBV28 | . | TRBD1 | CASSPGTGGSGANVLTF | TGTGCCAGCAGCCCCGGGACAGGGGGCTCTGGGGCCAACGTCCTGACTTTC
TRBJ2-5 | TRBV4-3 | . | TRBD2 | CASSPTSGAQETQYF | TGCGCCAGCAGCCCGACTAGCGGGGCACAAGAGACCCAGTACTTC
TRBJ2-2 | TRBV9 | . | TRBD2 | CASSVAFSQRGNTGELFF | TGTGCCAGCAGCGTAGCTTTTTCTCAGCGGGGAAACACCGGGGAGCTGTTTTTT
TRBJ2-1 | TRBV24-1 | . | TRBD1 | CATSRTGGDNEQFF | TGTGCCACCAGCCGGACAGGGGGTGACAATGAGCAGTTCTTC